A single sample is the source of the 6 T cell receptor beta chains below, sequenced in a study of T cells after posttransplantation cyclophosphamide. Controls had myeloablative marrow grafts with methotrexate and calcineurin inhibitor, sampled at 1 year. The method was immunoSEQ multiplex PCR; TCRdb's version includes in-frame clones alone and lacks a portion of them. The data contain about 16,000 clones, over 75% of them singletons. Sequencing used PBMCs, obtained after an allogeneic stem cell transplant with a calcineurin inhibitor and methotrexate. These receptors all come from a male patient aged 50 or older who received an allogeneic stem cell transplant from an unrelated donor, was CMV-positive, and had chronic GVHD only. Some T cells may arise from the graft donor.

The chain is built from TRBV19 and TRBJ2-1; 9 bases line up with TRBD2. The V gene's germline CDR1 is LNHDA and CDR2 SQIVND (reference sequence). The CDR3 has 13 residues. V dropped 3 bases and J dropped 8; count of bases not matched to a gene: 2. The CDR3 DNA is TGTGCCAGTAGTATTGTAGCGGGAGATGAGCAGTTCTTC. Its translation is CASSIVAGDEQFF.

This sequence joins TRBV5-1 and TRBJ2-7, with TRBD2 matching 8 bases. The J call may be wrong; the DNA end is better matched by TRBJ2-1. The CDR3 sequence is 14 residues long. Germline V gene lookup returns CDR1 SGHRS and CDR2 YFSETQ. The CDR3 reads CASSSSGGYNEQFF. CDR3 in DNA: TGCGCCAGCAGCTCCAGCGGGGGTTACAATGAGCAGTTCTTC.

The chain couples TRBV11-3 to TRBJ2-5; 11 positions match TRBD1. Looked up from germline, CDR1 is SGHNT and CDR2 is YENEEA. V was pared by 1 base and J by 1 base, with 2 bases of the junction left unmatched. The CDR3 is 16 residues long. The CDR3 loop reads CASSLGGQGVQETQYF. DNA of the CDR3: TGTGCCAGCAGCTTAGGGGGACAGGGGGTCCAAGAGACCCAGTACTTC.

This rearrangement joins TRBV27 to TRBJ2-1; 9 bases map to TRBD2. Germline trimming cut 0 bases from V and 9 bases from J; bases unmatched to any gene: 9. CDR3 length: 16 residues. Germline lookup yields CDR1 MNHEY and CDR2 SMNVEV (reference sequence). CDR3 loop: CASSLSTREGYGEQFF. DNA of the CDR3: TGTGCCAGCAGTTTATCGACGCGGGAGGGATACGGTGAGCAGTTCTTC.

This chain links TRBV19 with TRBJ1-2, with unresolved D. CDR1 is LNHDA and CDR2 is SQIVND in the germline V gene (reference sequence). Trimming took 3 bases from V and 6 from J, leaving 11 bases between them. The CDR3 is 13 amino acids. CDR3 in DNA: TGTGCCAGTAGTATTTGGGCTCATAATGGCTACACCTTC. It is translated as CASSIWAHNGYTF.

This chain links TRBV7-9 with TRBJ1-3; 8 bases map to TRBD1. The V gene's germline CDR1 is SEHNR and CDR2 FQNEAQ (reference sequence). There are 19 residues in the CDR3. With V trimmed by 0 bases and J by 0 bases, 10 bases remained unmatched. CDR3 nucleotides: TGTGCCAGCAGCTTAGCCGGGACAGGTTCTGACTACTCTGGAAACACCATATATTTT. Its translation: CASSLAGTGSDYSGNTIYF.